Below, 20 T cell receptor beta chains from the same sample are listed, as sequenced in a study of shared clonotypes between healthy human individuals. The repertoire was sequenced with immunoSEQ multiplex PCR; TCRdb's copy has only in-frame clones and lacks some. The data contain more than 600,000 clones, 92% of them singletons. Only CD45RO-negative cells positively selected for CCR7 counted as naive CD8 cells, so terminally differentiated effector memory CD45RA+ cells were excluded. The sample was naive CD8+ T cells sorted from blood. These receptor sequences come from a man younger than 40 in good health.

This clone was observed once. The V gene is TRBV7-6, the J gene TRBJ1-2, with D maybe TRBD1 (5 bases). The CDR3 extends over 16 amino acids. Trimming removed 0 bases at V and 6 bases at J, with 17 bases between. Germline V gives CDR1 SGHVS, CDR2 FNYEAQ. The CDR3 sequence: CASSLAFGQGSDGYTF. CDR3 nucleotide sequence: TGTGCCAGCAGCTTAGCGTTTGGGCAGGGTAGTGATGGCTACACCTTC. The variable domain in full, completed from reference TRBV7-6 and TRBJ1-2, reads GAGVSQSPRYKVTKRGQDVALRCDPISGHVSLYWYRQALGQGPEFLTYFNYEAQQDKSGLPNDRFSAERPEGSISTLTIQRTEQRDSAMYRCASSLAFGQGSDGYTFGSGTRLTVV.

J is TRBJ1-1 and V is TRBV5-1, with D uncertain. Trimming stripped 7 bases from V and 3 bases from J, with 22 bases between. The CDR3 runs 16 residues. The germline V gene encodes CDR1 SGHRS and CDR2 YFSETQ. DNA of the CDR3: TGCGCCAGCCGAAAGGGCACAGTAGGGTTCGACACTGAAGCTTTCTTT. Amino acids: CASRKGTVGFDTEAFF.

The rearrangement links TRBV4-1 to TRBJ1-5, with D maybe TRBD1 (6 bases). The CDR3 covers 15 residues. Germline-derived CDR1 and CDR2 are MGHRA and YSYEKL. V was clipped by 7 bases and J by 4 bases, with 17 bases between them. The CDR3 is CASTQEIQGNQPQHF. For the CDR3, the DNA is TGCGCCAGCACCCAGGAGATCCAGGGGAATCAGCCCCAGCATTTT.

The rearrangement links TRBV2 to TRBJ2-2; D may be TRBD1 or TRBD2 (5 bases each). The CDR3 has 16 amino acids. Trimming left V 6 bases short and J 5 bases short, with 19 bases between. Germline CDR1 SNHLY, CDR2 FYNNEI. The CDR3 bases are TGTGCCAGCAGCAAAACCAAGGGGACCAAGACCGGGGAGCTGTTTTTT. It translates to CASSKTKGTKTGELFF.

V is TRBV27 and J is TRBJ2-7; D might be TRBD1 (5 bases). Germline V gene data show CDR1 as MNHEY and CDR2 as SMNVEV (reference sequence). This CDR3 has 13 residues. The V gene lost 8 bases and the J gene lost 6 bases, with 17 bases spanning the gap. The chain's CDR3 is CASSKDTIREQYF. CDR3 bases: TGTGCCAGCTCAAAGGACACTATCCGCGAGCAGTACTTC.

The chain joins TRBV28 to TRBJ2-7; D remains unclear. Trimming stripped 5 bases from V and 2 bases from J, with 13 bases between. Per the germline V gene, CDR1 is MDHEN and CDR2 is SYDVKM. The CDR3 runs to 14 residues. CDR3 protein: CASSPSKGTYEQYF. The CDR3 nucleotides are TGTGCCAGCAGTCCCAGTAAAGGGACCTACGAGCAGTACTTC.

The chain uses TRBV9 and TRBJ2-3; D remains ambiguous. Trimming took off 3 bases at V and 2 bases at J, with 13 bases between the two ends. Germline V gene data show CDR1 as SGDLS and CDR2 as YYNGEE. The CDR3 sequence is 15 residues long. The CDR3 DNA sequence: TGTGCCAGCAGCGCTCTTGGATCAACCACAGATACGCAGTATTTT. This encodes CASSALGSTTDTQYF.

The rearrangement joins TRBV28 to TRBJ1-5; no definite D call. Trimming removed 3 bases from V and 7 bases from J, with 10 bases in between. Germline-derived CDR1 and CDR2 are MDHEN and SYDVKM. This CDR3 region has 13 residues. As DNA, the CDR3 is TGTGCCAGCAGTTTGTCCGCGGGGCAGCCCCAGCATTTT. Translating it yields CASSLSAGQPQHF.

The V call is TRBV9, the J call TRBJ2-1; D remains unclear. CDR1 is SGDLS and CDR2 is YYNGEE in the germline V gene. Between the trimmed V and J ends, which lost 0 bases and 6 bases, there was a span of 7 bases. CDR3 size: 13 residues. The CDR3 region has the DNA TGTGCCAGCAGCGTAGCATCCCTCAATGAGCAGTTCTTC. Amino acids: CASSVASLNEQFF.

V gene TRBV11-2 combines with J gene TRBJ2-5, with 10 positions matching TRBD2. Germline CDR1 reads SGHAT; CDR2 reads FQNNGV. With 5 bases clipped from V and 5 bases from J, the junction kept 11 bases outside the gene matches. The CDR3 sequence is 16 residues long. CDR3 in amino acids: CASSPPSGSGWETQYF. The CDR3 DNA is TGTGCCAGCAGCCCCCCTAGCGGGAGTGGTTGGGAGACCCAGTACTTC.

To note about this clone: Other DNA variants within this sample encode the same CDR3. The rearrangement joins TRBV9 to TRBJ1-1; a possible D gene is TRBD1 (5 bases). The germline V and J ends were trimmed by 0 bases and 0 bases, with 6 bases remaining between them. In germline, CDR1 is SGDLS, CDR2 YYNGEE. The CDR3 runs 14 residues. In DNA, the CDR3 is TGTGCCAGCAGCGTAGGGGGCATGAACACTGAAGCTTTCTTT. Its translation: CASSVGGMNTEAFF.

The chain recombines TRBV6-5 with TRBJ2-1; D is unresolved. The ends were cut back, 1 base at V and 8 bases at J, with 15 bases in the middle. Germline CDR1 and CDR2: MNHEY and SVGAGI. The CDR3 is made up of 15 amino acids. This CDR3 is CASSYLLELGYEQFF. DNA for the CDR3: TGTGCCAGCAGTTACTTGCTGGAGTTGGGCTATGAGCAGTTCTTC.

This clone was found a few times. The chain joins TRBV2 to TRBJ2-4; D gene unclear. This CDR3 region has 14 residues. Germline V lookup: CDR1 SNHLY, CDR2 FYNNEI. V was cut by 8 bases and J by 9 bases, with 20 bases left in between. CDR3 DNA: TGTGCCAGCGGAAAGGAAGTGGGTTGGGGCATTCAGTACTTC. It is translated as CASGKEVGWGIQYF.

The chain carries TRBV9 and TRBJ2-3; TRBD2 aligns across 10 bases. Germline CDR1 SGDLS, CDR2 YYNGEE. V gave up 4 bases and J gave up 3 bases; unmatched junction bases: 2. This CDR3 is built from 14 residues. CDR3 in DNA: TGTGCCAGCAGCCCTAGCGGGAGAACAGATACGCAGTATTTT. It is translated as CASSPSGRTDTQYF.

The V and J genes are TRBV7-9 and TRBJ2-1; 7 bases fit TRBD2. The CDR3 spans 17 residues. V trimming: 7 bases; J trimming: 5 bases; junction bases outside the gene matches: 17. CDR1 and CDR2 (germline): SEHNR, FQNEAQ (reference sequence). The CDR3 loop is CASTWDGTSALHNEQFF. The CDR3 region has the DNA TGTGCCAGCACCTGGGACGGAACTAGCGCCCTCCACAATGAGCAGTTCTTC.

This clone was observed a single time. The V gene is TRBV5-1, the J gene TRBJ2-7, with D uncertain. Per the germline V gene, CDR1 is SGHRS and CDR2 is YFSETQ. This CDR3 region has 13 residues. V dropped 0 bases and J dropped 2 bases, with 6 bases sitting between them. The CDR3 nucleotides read TGCGCCAGCAGCTTGGACCTAACCTACGAGCAGTACTTC. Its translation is CASSLDLTYEQYF.

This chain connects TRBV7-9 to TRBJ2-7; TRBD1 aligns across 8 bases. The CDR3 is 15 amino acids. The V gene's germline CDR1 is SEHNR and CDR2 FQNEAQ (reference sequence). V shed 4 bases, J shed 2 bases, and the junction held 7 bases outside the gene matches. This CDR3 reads CASSSRDRSPYEQYF. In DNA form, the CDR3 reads TGTGCCAGCAGCTCCCGGGACAGGTCACCCTACGAGCAGTACTTC.

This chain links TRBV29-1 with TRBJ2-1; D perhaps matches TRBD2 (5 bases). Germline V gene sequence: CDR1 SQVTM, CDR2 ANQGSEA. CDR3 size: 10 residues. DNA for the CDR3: TGCGTAGCGTTCTATGGGGAGCAGTTCTTC. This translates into CVAFYGEQFF.

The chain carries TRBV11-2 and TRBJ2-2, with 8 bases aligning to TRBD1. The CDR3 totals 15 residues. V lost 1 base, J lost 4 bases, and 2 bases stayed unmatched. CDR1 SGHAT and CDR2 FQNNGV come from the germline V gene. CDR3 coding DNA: TGTGCCAGCAGCTTAGTAGACAGGGGCACCGGGGAGCTGTTTTTT. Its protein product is CASSLVDRGTGELFF. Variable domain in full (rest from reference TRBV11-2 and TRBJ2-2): EAGVAQSPRYKIIEKRQSVAFWCNPISGHATLYWYQQILGQGPKLLIQFQNNGVVDDSQLPKDRFSAERLKGVDSTLKIQPAKLEDSAVYLCASSLVDRGTGELFFGEGSRLTVL.

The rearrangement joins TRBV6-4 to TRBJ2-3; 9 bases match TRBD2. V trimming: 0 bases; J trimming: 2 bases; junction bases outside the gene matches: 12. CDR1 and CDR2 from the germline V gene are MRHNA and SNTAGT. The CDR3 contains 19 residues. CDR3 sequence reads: CASSDSGGRAHLITDTQYF. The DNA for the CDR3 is TGTGCCAGCAGTGACTCTGGCGGGAGGGCCCATCTAATCACAGATACGCAGTATTTT.